This T cell receptor (beta chain) was sequenced in a study of CD8 T cells in ankylosing spondylitis. Making the TCR beta libraries involved quantitative 5'-RACE with molecular barcodes. TCRdb itself ran the 5' RACE reads through MiXCR, one entry per CDR3 protein. The sample yields a few hundred thousand distinct CDR3 sequences, around 21% seen once. This clonotype showed up just once. Its matching antigen is unknown. Study-wide points: Significantly higher representation of disease-linked clones was reported for matched ankylosing spondylitis synovial fluid. Some motif variants had been reported before (in reactive arthritis synovial fluid and blood). A motif in TCR beta, a set of under ten highly homologous variants, appeared characteristic of ankylosing spondylitis blood.

The TCR comes from a female donor with ankylosing spondylitis or in good health (not recorded which). The specimen was blood, either unsorted or a sorted T cell fraction (not recorded which).

The CDR3 spells CASSVGANEKLFF. CDR3 DNA: TGTGCCAGCAGCGTAGGTGCGAATGAAAAACTGTTTTTT. The rearrangement joins TRBV9 to TRBJ1-4; D call uncertain. Germline loops: CDR1 SGDLS, CDR2 YYNGEE. The CDR3 spans 13 residues. V gave up 0 bases and J gave up 5 bases, with 5 bases separating them.